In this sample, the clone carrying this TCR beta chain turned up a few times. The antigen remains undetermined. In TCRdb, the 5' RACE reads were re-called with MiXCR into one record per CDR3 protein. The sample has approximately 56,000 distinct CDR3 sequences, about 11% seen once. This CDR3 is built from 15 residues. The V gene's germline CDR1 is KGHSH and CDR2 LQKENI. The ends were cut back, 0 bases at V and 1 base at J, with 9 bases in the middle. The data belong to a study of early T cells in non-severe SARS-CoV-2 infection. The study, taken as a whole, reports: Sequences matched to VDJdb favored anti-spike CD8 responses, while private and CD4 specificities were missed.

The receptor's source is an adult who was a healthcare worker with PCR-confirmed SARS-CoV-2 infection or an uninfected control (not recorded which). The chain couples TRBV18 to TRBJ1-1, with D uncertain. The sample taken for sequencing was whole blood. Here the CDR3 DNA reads TGTGCCAGCTCACCACCGTTCGCGTCGAACACTGAAGCTTTCTTT. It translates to CASSPPFASNTEAFF.